These 14 T cell receptor beta chains were all obtained from the same sample, sequenced in a study of beta chain features in type 1 diabetes. Expressed TCRB transcripts got sequenced, as all isolated RNA was reverse transcribed. Clones were sequenced by immunoSEQ multiplex PCR, and TCRdb holds only the in-frame ones, with some missing. The data contain about 620,000 clones, about 16% of them singletons. The sample comprised naive CD4+ T cells from blood. The receptors originated from a man aged 18 to 30 in good health.

Only a few counts were recorded for this clone. The chain uses TRBV10-2 and TRBJ2-7; D gene ambiguous. Germline V gives CDR1 WSHSY, CDR2 SAAADI. With 0 bases removed from V and 6 bases from J, the gap between germline ends came to 9 bases. The CDR3 extends over 13 amino acids. The CDR3 is CASSESTRGEQYF. The CDR3 DNA reads as TGCGCCAGCAGTGAGTCGACGCGAGGCGAGCAGTACTTC.

This clone occurred a few times. The chain links TRBV9 to TRBJ2-3; unclear D gene. V was trimmed by 0 bases and J by 4 bases, leaving 9 bases between them. The CDR3 length is 14 residues. CDR1 is SGDLS, CDR2 YYNGEE, per germline. The CDR3 nucleotides are TGTGCCAGCAGCGTAGGACCGAACGCAGATACGCAGTATTTT. This sequence encodes CASSVGPNADTQYF.

A few counts support this clone. The chain links TRBV6-5 to TRBJ1-1; weak D call: TRBD1 (5 bases). CDR3 length: 15 amino acids. V dropped 2 bases and J dropped 6 bases, with 16 bases sitting between them. The germline V gene encodes CDR1 MNHEY and CDR2 SVGAGI. For the CDR3, the DNA is TGTGCCAGCAGTTACGCCGAACTAGGGACGGCTGAAGCTTTCTTT. Translated, it gives CASSYAELGTAEAFF.

A remark on this clone: This specimen includes other DNA sequences encoding the same CDR3. The V call is TRBV18, the J call TRBJ2-7, with unresolved D. Deletions cut 2 bases from V and 0 bases from J, with 5 bases between. The germline V gene has CDR1 KGHSH and CDR2 LQKENI. The CDR3 extends over 13 amino acids. CDR3 sequence (DNA): TGTGCCAGCTCACCAGGCAGCTCCTACGAGCAGTACTTC. Amino acid sequence: CASSPGSSYEQYF.

This clone was detected a few times. The rearrangement uses TRBV5-6 and TRBJ1-5, with D possibly matching TRBD1 (6 bases). V lost 4 bases and J 3 bases, leaving 8 bases between the germline ends. Germline values: CDR1 SGHDT, CDR2 YYEEEE. This CDR3 region has 13 residues. As DNA, the CDR3 is TGTGCCAGCAGCACAGGGCACAATCAGCCCCAGCATTTT. The encoded protein is CASSTGHNQPQHF.

This clone was recorded a few times. The chain employs TRBV7-9 and TRBJ1-1; D remains ambiguous. The CDR3 totals 14 residues. V was trimmed by 5 bases and J by 6 bases, leaving 16 bases between them. The V gene's germline CDR1 is SEHNR and CDR2 FQNEAQ (reference sequence). The CDR3 loop is CASSPTASNAEAFF. DNA of the CDR3: TGTGCCAGCAGCCCCACCGCCAGCAACGCTGAAGCTTTCTTT.

This sequence joins TRBV7-2 and TRBJ2-3; D may be TRBD2 (6 bases). Trimming stripped 5 bases from V and 1 base from J, with 13 bases between. Germline CDR1 SGHTA, CDR2 FQGNSA. The CDR3 extends over 15 amino acids. CDR3 DNA: TGTGCCAGCAGCCCAAGGCAGCGGGGCACAGATACGCAGTATTTT. Amino acids: CASSPRQRGTDTQYF.

The CDR3 spells CASSSTGRPVEQFF. CDR3 in DNA: TGTGCCAGCAGCTCTACAGGGCGGCCAGTTGAGCAGTTCTTC. V and J are TRBV7-9 and TRBJ2-1; possible D gene TRBD1, 6 bases. CDR1 is SEHNR, CDR2 FQNEAQ, per germline (reference sequence). V was pared by 4 bases and J by 9 bases, with 16 bases between. The CDR3 length is 14 residues. Based on the CDR3 plus reference TRBV7-9 and TRBJ2-1, the full variable domain is DTGVSQNPRHKITKRGQNVTFRCDPISEHNRLYWYRQTLGQGPEFLTYFQNEAQLEKSRLLSDRFSAERPKGSFSTLEIQRTEQGDSAMYLCASSSTGRPVEQFFGPGTRLTVL.

The J gene is TRBJ2-3, the V gene TRBV15; TRBD2 matches 8 bases. Per germline, CDR1 LNHNV and CDR2 YYDKDF (reference sequence). Trimming removed 1 base from V and 4 bases from J; junction bases left unmatched: 1. This CDR3 is built from 14 residues. CDR3: CATSRGTSPDTQYF. In DNA, the CDR3 is TGTGCCACCAGCAGAGGGACTAGCCCAGATACGCAGTATTTT.

This clone was seen more than once but under ten times. V and J are TRBV7-2 and TRBJ2-1, with 16 bases identical to TRBD2. This CDR3 contains 19 residues. Germline V gene lookup returns CDR1 SGHTA and CDR2 FQGNSA. Trimming cost V 3 bases and J 3 bases; bases outside gene matches: 8. The chain's CDR3 is CASSFLGTSGGDLYNEQFF. CDR3 in DNA: TGTGCCAGCAGCTTTCTCGGGACTAGCGGGGGGGACCTCTACAATGAGCAGTTCTTC.

The chain couples TRBV5-4 to TRBJ1-1; 7 bases match TRBD1. The CDR3 contains 14 residues. Trimming took 4 bases from V and 1 from J; bases not matched to a gene: 4. Germline lookup yields CDR1 SGHNT and CDR2 YYREEE (reference sequence). CDR3 sequence (DNA): TGTGCCAGCAGCCTGGGACAGAGGAACACTGAAGCTTTCTTT. Encoded protein: CASSLGQRNTEAFF. The full variable domain, completed using reference TRBV5-4 and TRBJ1-1, is ETGVTQSPTHLIKTRGQQVTLRCSSQSGHNTVSWYQQALGQGPQFIFQYYREEENGRGNFPPRFSGLQFPNYSSELNVNALELDDSALYLCASSLGQRNTEAFFGQGTRLTVV.

V gene TRBV18 combines with J gene TRBJ1-2, with D hard to call. V dropped 2 bases and J dropped 3 bases, with 7 bases sitting between them. The CDR3 contains 13 residues. Germline CDR1 is KGHSH and CDR2 is LQKENI. CDR3 sequence (DNA): TGTGCCAGCTCACCAAGGGTAGACTATGGCTACACCTTC. Translating gives CASSPRVDYGYTF.

This clone was found a few times. Other DNA sequences in the same sample also yield this CDR3. V is TRBV25-1 and J is TRBJ2-3; 10 bases map to TRBD1. The CDR3 totals 12 residues. V shed 6 bases and J 6 bases; nucleotides not matched to a gene: 0. In germline, CDR1 is MGHDK, CDR2 SYGVNS. The CDR3 spells CASRGQGDTQYF. The DNA of the CDR3 is TGTGCCAGCAGGGGACAGGGGGATACGCAGTATTTT. Supplemented by reference TRBV25-1 and TRBJ2-3, the full variable domain reads EADIYQTPRYLVIGTGKKITLECSQTMGHDKMYWYQQDPGMELHLIHYSYGVNSTEKGDLSSESTVSRIRTEHFPLTLESARPSHTSQYLCASRGQGDTQYFGPGTRLTVL.

This clone has just a few counts. The CDR3 loop reads CASSKGRSNEKLFF. DNA of the CDR3: TGTGCCAGCAGCAAGGGACGGAGTAATGAAAAACTGTTTTTT. This chain uses TRBV7-9 with TRBJ1-4; perhaps TRBD1 as D (5 bases). The CDR3 is 14 residues long. The germline V gene encodes CDR1 SEHNR and CDR2 FQNEAQ (reference sequence). Between the trimmed V and J ends, which lost 5 bases and 4 bases, there was a span of 11 bases.